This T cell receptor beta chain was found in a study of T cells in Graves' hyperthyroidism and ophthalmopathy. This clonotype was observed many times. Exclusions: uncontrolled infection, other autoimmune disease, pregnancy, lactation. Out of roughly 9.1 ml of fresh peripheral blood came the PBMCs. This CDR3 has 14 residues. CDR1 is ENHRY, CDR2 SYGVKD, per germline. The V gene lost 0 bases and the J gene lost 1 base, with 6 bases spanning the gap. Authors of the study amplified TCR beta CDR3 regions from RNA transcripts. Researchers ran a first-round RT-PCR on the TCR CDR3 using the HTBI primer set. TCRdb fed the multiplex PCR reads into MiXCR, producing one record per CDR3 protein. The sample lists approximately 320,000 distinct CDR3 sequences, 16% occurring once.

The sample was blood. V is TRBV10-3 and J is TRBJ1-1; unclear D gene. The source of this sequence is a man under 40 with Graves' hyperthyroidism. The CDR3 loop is CAISESQENTEAFF. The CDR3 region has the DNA TGTGCCATCAGTGAGTCGCAAGAGAACACTGAAGCTTTCTTT.